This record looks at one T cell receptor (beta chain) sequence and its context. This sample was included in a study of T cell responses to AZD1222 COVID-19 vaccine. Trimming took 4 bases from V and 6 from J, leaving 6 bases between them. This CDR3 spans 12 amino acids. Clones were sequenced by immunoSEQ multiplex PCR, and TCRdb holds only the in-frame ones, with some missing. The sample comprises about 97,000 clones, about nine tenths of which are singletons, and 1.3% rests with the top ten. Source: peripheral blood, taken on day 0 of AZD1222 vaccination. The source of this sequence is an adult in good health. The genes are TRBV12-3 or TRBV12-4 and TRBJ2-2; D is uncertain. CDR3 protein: CASSWLSGELFF. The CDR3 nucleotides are TGTGCCAGCAGTTGGCTCTCCGGGGAGCTGTTTTTT.